Each of the 12 T cell receptor beta chains below was sequenced from the same sample in a study of CD8 T cells in Susac syndrome. After extraction with the RNeasy kit, about 0.45 to 1 ug of the RNA was reverse transcribed using random hexamers. TCRdb reprocessed the immunoSEQ multiplex PCR reads with MiXCR, giving one entry per CDR3 protein. The data show some 150,000 distinct CDR3 sequences, roughly 95% seen once. The sample comprised CD4+ T cells from PBMCs. All receptors come from a human donor with Susac syndrome.

The chain has TRBV4-2 and TRBJ2-7; D is uncertain. The CDR3 contains 15 residues. V lost 0 bases and J lost 3, with 12 bases in between. The germline gives CDR1 LGHNA, CDR2 YNFKEQ. The CDR3 nucleotides read TGTGCCAGCAGCCAAGAACTATCCAAACTCTACGAGCAGTACTTC. This codes for CASSQELSKLYEQYF.

The rearrangement links TRBV18 to TRBJ2-1; D remains unclear. V lost 3 bases and J 15 bases, leaving 15 bases between the germline ends. CDR1 KGHSH and CDR2 LQKENI come from the germline V gene. This CDR3 is built from 12 residues. Here the CDR3 reads CASSPTGGDLFF. In nucleotides, the CDR3 is TGTGCCAGCTCACCTACCGGCGGAGACTTGTTCTTC.

A single count supports this clonotype. V and J are TRBV7-3 and TRBJ2-1; TRBD1 might be the D (5 bases). The CDR3 is 15 amino acids. Trimming stripped 4 bases from V and 6 bases from J, with 16 bases between. Looked up from germline, CDR1 is SGHTA and CDR2 is FQGTGA. CDR3 residues: CASSSWTLTPNEQFF. For the CDR3, the DNA is TGTGCCAGCAGCTCCTGGACACTAACTCCCAATGAGCAGTTCTTC.

The V call is TRBV14, the J call TRBJ2-2; D unclear. With 2 bases removed from V and 4 bases from J, the gap between germline ends came to 8 bases. This CDR3 spans 14 amino acids. The germline CDR1 and CDR2 sequences are SGHDN and FVKESK. CDR3: CASSQLAVTGELFF. In DNA, the CDR3 is TGTGCCAGCAGCCAATTGGCGGTCACCGGGGAGCTGTTTTTT.

This clonotype has only one observation. CDR3: CATSRDFIGNQPQHF. DNA of the CDR3: TGTGCCACCAGCAGAGATTTTATTGGCAATCAGCCCCAGCATTTT. The chain combines TRBV15 with TRBJ1-5; D is ambiguous. Trimming stripped 0 bases from V and 2 bases from J, with 8 bases between. Germline CDR1 is LNHNV and CDR2 is YYDKDF (reference sequence). The CDR3 covers 15 residues. Based on the CDR3 plus reference TRBV15 and TRBJ1-5, the full variable domain is DAMVIQNPRYQVTQFGKPVTLSCSQTLNHNVMYWYQQKSSQAPKLLFHYYDKDFNNEADTPDNFQSRRPNTSFCFLDIRSPGLGDTAMYLCATSRDFIGNQPQHFGDGTRLSIL.

V gene TRBV7-3 combines with J gene TRBJ2-1; D possibly uses TRBD1 or TRBD2 (5 bases each). The CDR3 is 14 residues long. Germline V gives CDR1 SGHTA, CDR2 FQGTGA. Trimming shortened V by 5 bases and J by 6 bases, and 14 bases separated the two germline ends. The CDR3 DNA reads TGTGCCAGCAGCCCCCAGGGACCGAGCAATGAGCAGTTCTTC. Amino acid sequence: CASSPQGPSNEQFF.

V gene TRBV20-1 combines with J gene TRBJ1-1; tentative D call: TRBD1 (5 bases). This CDR3 is 12 amino acids long. The V gene's germline CDR1 is DFQATT and CDR2 SNEGSKA (reference sequence). V was clipped by 7 bases and J by 3 bases, with 12 bases between them. The DNA of the CDR3 is TGCAGTGTACGTCAGGGCTACACTGAAGCTTTCTTT. Translated: CSVRQGYTEAFF.

The rearrangement joins TRBV20-1 to TRBJ1-5; tentatively, D is TRBD1 (5 bases). Germline CDR1 reads DFQATT; CDR2 reads SNEGSKA (reference sequence). V was cut by 4 bases and J by 6 bases, with 16 bases left in between. The CDR3 is 14 residues long. The CDR3 spells CSATPRSRGQPQHF. The CDR3 DNA reads TGCAGTGCTACCCCCCGCTCGAGGGGTCAGCCCCAGCATTTT.

The V gene is TRBV5-1, the J gene TRBJ2-1, with TRBD2 matching 11 bases. The CDR3 contains 17 residues. The trim removed 4 bases at V and 0 bases at J, leaving 6 bases unmatched. Per the germline V gene, CDR1 is SGHRS and CDR2 is YFSETQ. CDR3 sequence: CASSPTSGGSSYNEQFF. In nucleotides, the CDR3 is TGCGCCAGCAGCCCTACTAGCGGGGGAAGCTCCTACAATGAGCAGTTCTTC.

This rearrangement joins TRBV12-3 or TRBV12-4 to TRBJ2-7, with D perhaps TRBD1 (5 bases). Trimming took off 3 bases at V and 12 bases at J, with 12 bases between the two ends. This CDR3 spans 11 amino acids. CDR3 nucleotide sequence: TGTGCCAGCAGTTTTCGTCAGGACACGTACTTC. Translating it yields CASSFRQDTYF.

The chain employs TRBV5-4 and TRBJ2-5; unclear D gene. CDR3 length equals 13 residues. Germline CDR1 and CDR2: SGHNT and YYREEE (reference sequence). Trimming shortened V by 0 bases and J by 2 bases, and 5 bases separated the two germline ends. In DNA form, the CDR3 reads TGTGCCAGCAGCTTGGAACTACAAGAGACCCAGTACTTC. Translating it yields CASSLELQETQYF.

This chain uses TRBV4-1 with TRBJ2-4; a possible D gene is TRBD2 (5 bases). Per the germline V gene, CDR1 is MGHRA and CDR2 is YSYEKL. Trimming removed 1 base at V and 4 bases at J, with 17 bases between. The CDR3 has 17 residues. The CDR3 loop reads CASSQGGRDPTKNIQYF. The CDR3 DNA follows: TGCGCCAGCAGCCAAGGAGGTCGGGATCCGACAAAAAACATTCAGTACTTC.